This T cell receptor beta chain was sequenced during a study of cytomegalovirus exposure and HLA in healthy donors. Study-level points and caveats: In a later analysis, 16,951 TCR beta sequences were associated with HLA alleles at 0.05 false discovery rate.

The CDR3 is 14 amino acids. Germline CDR1 MDHEN, CDR2 SYDVKM. The V gene end was trimmed by 3 bases and the J gene end by 1 base; junction bases not matched to a gene: 2. PCR employed 60 Vbeta and 13 Jbeta primers. This table comes from immunoSEQ multiplex PCR, and its TCRdb copy is limited to in-frame clones, with some not included. The sample holds fewer than 140,000 clones; around 75% are singletons and the top ten take roughly 3%. This clone was found a few times. What it recognizes is unknown. This chain links TRBV28 with TRBJ1-2; 7 positions match TRBD1. This receptor was identified in a female donor in good health and CMV-seronegative. Material for sequencing was PBMCs. DNA for the CDR3: TGTGCCAGCAGTTTCGGACAGGATAACTATGGCTACACCTTC. It specifies CASSFGQDNYGYTF.